The 3 T cell receptor beta chains below come from one sample, sequenced in a study of T cell responses to AZD1222 COVID-19 vaccine. Produced via immunoSEQ multiplex PCR; TCRdb's table is partial and in-frame only. The sample lists approximately 120,000 clones, about 88% occurring once. The specimen comprised peripheral blood, sampled on day 0 of AZD1222 vaccination. Receptor source: an adult in good health.

The CDR3 region is CARSFSTGRNEKLFF. CDR3 in DNA: TGTGCCAGAAGCTTTTCGACAGGGCGGAATGAAAAACTGTTTTTT. The V and J genes are TRBV5-3 and TRBJ1-4, with TRBD1 matching over 7 bases. TRBV5-3 is flagged as an ORF with uncertain function. The V and J ends lost 2 bases and 5 bases, in that order; junction bases with no gene match: 6. The CDR3 length is 15 residues.

The chain combines TRBV21-1 with TRBJ1-1; the table's D call of TRBD1 was not tested on the DNA. TRBV21-1 is annotated as a pseudogene. This CDR3 contains 16 residues. The CDR3 bases are TGTGCCAGCAGCCCTCCGCGGTTGACAGGGGACACTGAAGCTTTCTTT. It encodes CASSPPRLTGDTEAFF.

V is TRBV28 and J is TRBJ2-1; D call uncertain. V lost 4 bases and J lost 8, with 15 bases in between. The length of the CDR3 is 14 residues. CDR1 is MDHEN, CDR2 SYDVKM, per germline. The CDR3 spells CASSSYSMKDEQFF. CDR3 sequence (DNA): TGTGCCAGCAGTTCTTATTCTATGAAGGATGAGCAGTTCTTC.